These 30 T cell receptor beta chains originate from one sample sequenced in a study of shared clonotypes between healthy human individuals. The data were produced by immunoSEQ multiplex PCR, yet TCRdb's version contains in-frame clones alone and is incomplete. The profile shows roughly 2.6 million clones, approximately 90% of them singletons. Source material: naive CD4+ T cells sorted from blood. Subset noted: CD45RA+ positively selected. These receptors all come from a man aged 18-30 years in good health.

The rearrangement joins TRBV2 to TRBJ1-3; tentative D call: TRBD1 (6 bases). The CDR3 runs 15 residues. V was trimmed by 6 bases and J by 1 base, leaving 13 bases between them. Germline V lookup: CDR1 SNHLY, CDR2 FYNNEI. Here the CDR3 reads CASSATGISGNTIYF. CDR3 DNA sequence: TGTGCCAGCAGCGCAACAGGGATATCTGGAAACACCATATATTTT.

With respect to this clone: This CDR3 is also generated by other DNA sequences in the sample. The V call is TRBV30, the J call TRBJ2-5; maybe TRBD2 (5 bases). CDR1 is GTSNPN and CDR2 is SVGIG in the germline V gene (reference sequence). This CDR3 is built from 11 residues. V was cut by 1 base and J by 8 bases, with 8 bases left in between. Here the CDR3 reads CAWSGGGTQYF. The CDR3 bases are TGTGCCTGGAGTGGCGGAGGCACCCAGTACTTC.

The gene calls are TRBV28 and TRBJ1-5; D not certain. The CDR3 extends over 13 amino acids. The germline V gene has CDR1 MDHEN and CDR2 SYDVKM. Trimming cost V 4 bases and J 1 base, with 5 bases left between them. Here the CDR3 reads CASSYESNQPQHF. DNA for the CDR3: TGTGCCAGCAGTTACGAGAGCAATCAGCCCCAGCATTTT.

Remarks on this clone: The sample carries other DNA sequences with the same CDR3. The genes are TRBV2 and TRBJ1-6; a weak D match, TRBD1 (6 bases). Trimming shortened V by 1 base and J by 7 bases, and 8 bases separated the two germline ends. Germline V lookup: CDR1 SNHLY, CDR2 FYNNEI. The CDR3 loop spans 14 amino acids. CDR3 loop: CASSEVGGNSPLHF. DNA of the CDR3: TGTGCCAGCAGTGAAGTTGGGGGCAATTCACCCCTCCACTTT.

The chain employs TRBV19 and TRBJ1-4, with 7 bases matching TRBD1. Losses at the gene ends were 6 bases for V and 7 bases for J; bases not matched to a gene: 11. The CDR3 has 15 amino acids. CDR1 and CDR2 from the germline V gene are LNHDA and SQIVND (reference sequence). The CDR3 region has the DNA TGTGCCAGTAGCCAGGACGGACAGGAATTTGAAAAACTGTTTTTT. As protein: CASSQDGQEFEKLFF.

The V and J genes are TRBV21-1 and TRBJ2-2; the tabulated D call, TRBD1, remains unverified against the DNA. TRBV21-1 is given as a pseudogene. The CDR3 is made up of 14 amino acids. This CDR3 reads CASSKSGGHRGAVF. The CDR3 DNA reads TGTGCCAGCAGCAAAAGTGGGGGACACCGGGGAGCTGTTTTT.

In nucleotides, the CDR3 is TGTGCCAGCAGCTTAGCGGTTACGGGCAATAGGCCCCAGCATTTT. Protein sequence: CASSLAVTGNRPQHF. The chain is built from TRBV7-2 and TRBJ1-5; no clear D. Looked up from germline, CDR1 is SGHTA and CDR2 is FQGNSA. The CDR3 contains 15 residues. V was pared by 0 bases and J by 9 bases, with 15 bases between.

CDR3 loop: CAISEGFEKLFF. CDR3 DNA: TGTGCCATCAGTGAAGGGTTCGAAAAACTGTTTTTT. This chain uses TRBV10-3 with TRBJ1-4; no clear D. Germline V CDR1 and CDR2: ENHRY, SYGVKD. V was pared by 3 bases and J by 8 bases, with 7 bases between. The CDR3 has 12 residues.

The rearrangement uses TRBV5-1 and TRBJ2-7; possibly TRBD1 or TRBD2 for D (5 bases each). Germline V gene sequence: CDR1 SGHRS, CDR2 YFSETQ. The CDR3 has 16 amino acids. Trimming took off 4 bases at V and 6 bases at J, with 23 bases between the two ends. The CDR3 protein is CASSGGHAIKVGEQYF. The CDR3 DNA reads TGCGCCAGCAGCGGAGGACACGCCATCAAAGTGGGCGAGCAGTACTTC.

The chain carries TRBV7-2 and TRBJ2-7; D might be TRBD1 or TRBD2, each matching 6 bases. The CDR3 is 15 amino acids. Germline loops: CDR1 SGHTA, CDR2 FQGNSA. Between the trimmed V and J ends, which lost 4 bases and 7 bases, there was a span of 20 bases. CDR3 coding DNA: TGTGCCAGCAGCTCATGGGACGGGGGCAGGGTGGAGCAGTACTTC. It specifies CASSSWDGGRVEQYF.

The genes are TRBV5-4 and TRBJ2-6; D perhaps matches TRBD2 (7 bases). V was clipped by 9 bases and J by 1 base, with 26 bases between them. Germline CDR1 reads SGHNT; CDR2 reads YYREEE (reference sequence). The CDR3 sequence is 19 residues long. The CDR3 DNA is TGTGCCACCTCAGAGGGGGGGGCCCTACCCCAATCTGGGGCCAACGTCCTGACTTTC. Its translation is CATSEGGALPQSGANVLTF.

V is TRBV18 and J is TRBJ2-4, with 8 bases identical to TRBD1. V lost 4 bases, J lost 0 bases, and 14 bases stayed unmatched. The CDR3 is made up of 19 amino acids. Germline CDR1 KGHSH, CDR2 LQKENI. The CDR3 DNA reads TGTGCCAGCTCACAAGGACAGGGCGGGCAAAAATTAGCCAAAAACATTCAGTACTTC. Its translation: CASSQGQGGQKLAKNIQYF. The variable domain in full, completed from reference TRBV18 and TRBJ2-4, reads NAGVMQNPRHLVRRRGQEARLRCSPMKGHSHVYWYRQLPEEGLKFMVYLQKENIIDESGMPKERFSAEFPKEGPSILRIQQVVRGDSAAYFCASSQGQGGQKLAKNIQYFGAGTRLSVL.

A note on this clone: The same CDR3 can be traced to other DNA sequences in this sample. CDR3 sequence (DNA): TGTGCCAGCTCACCAACAGGAGATCAGCCCCAGCATTTT. It codes for CASSPTGDQPQHF. The rearrangement links TRBV18 to TRBJ1-5; tentatively, D is TRBD1 (5 bases). V dropped 2 bases and J dropped 5 bases, with 7 bases sitting between them. Germline CDR1 and CDR2: KGHSH and LQKENI. There are 13 residues in the CDR3.

This rearrangement joins TRBV11-2 to TRBJ2-3; no firm D call. The germline V gene has CDR1 SGHAT and CDR2 FQNNGV. The CDR3 totals 15 residues. Deletions cut 6 bases from V and 4 bases from J, with 17 bases between. The CDR3 DNA sequence: TGTGCCAGCAGTCATTATCCATCTCGGGCAGATACGCAGTATTTT. It specifies CASSHYPSRADTQYF.

The chain combines TRBV13 with TRBJ1-2; 8 bases are a match to TRBD1. Germline lookup yields CDR1 PRHDT and CDR2 FYEKMQ (reference sequence). The CDR3 spans 16 residues. V lost 1 base, J lost 4 bases, and 8 bases stayed unmatched. The CDR3 region is CASSLDAGGFGYGYTF. The CDR3 nucleotides are TGTGCCAGCAGCTTAGATGCAGGGGGCTTTGGCTATGGCTACACCTTC.

The chain links TRBV6-1 to TRBJ1-1, with D possibly matching TRBD1 (5 bases). Looked up from germline, CDR1 is MNHNS and CDR2 is SASEGT. The CDR3 has 14 amino acids. Trimming pared 6 bases from V and 3 bases from J, leaving 14 bases between. The CDR3 here is CASRLSGRHTEAFF. The CDR3 DNA is TGTGCCAGCAGGCTTTCGGGACGGCACACTGAAGCTTTCTTT.

This chain uses TRBV11-2 with TRBJ2-7, with D perhaps matching TRBD2 (6 bases). CDR1 and CDR2 (germline): SGHAT, FQNNGV. The germline V and J ends were trimmed by 1 base and 2 bases, with 18 bases remaining between them. The CDR3 is 17 residues long. The CDR3 reads CASSLGRAGDWPYEQYF. CDR3 bases: TGTGCCAGCAGCTTAGGTCGGGCCGGGGACTGGCCCTACGAGCAGTACTTC. Variable domain in full (rest from reference TRBV11-2 and TRBJ2-7): EAGVAQSPRYKIIEKRQSVAFWCNPISGHATLYWYQQILGQGPKLLIQFQNNGVVDDSQLPKDRFSAERLKGVDSTLKIQPAKLEDSAVYLCASSLGRAGDWPYEQYFGPGTRLTVT.

V gene TRBV7-2 combines with J gene TRBJ2-7, with unresolved D. The V gene lost 5 bases and the J gene lost 6 bases, with 14 bases spanning the gap. This CDR3 region has 13 residues. Germline CDR1 reads SGHTA; CDR2 reads FQGNSA. In nucleotides, the CDR3 is TGTGCCAGCAGCCCTACCATCAAAACCGAGCAGTACTTC. Protein: CASSPTIKTEQYF.

The J gene is TRBJ1-2, the V gene TRBV30, with TRBD1 as a possible D gene (6 bases). V lost 2 bases to trimming and J lost 7 bases, with 20 bases between them. The CDR3 covers 15 residues. Germline V gene sequence: CDR1 GTSNPN, CDR2 SVGIG (reference sequence). This chain's CDR3 is CAWSTSDRTAFGYTF. CDR3 nucleotides: TGTGCCTGGAGTACCTCGGACAGAACGGCGTTTGGCTACACCTTC.

CDR3 DNA sequence: TGTGCCAGCAGCCCCGGGAGGTGGGCGGTAGAGACCCAGTACTTC. Translated, it gives CASSPGRWAVETQYF. The J gene is TRBJ2-5, the V gene TRBV7-2; TRBD2 aligns across 7 bases. V dropped 5 bases and J dropped 4; count of bases not matched to a gene: 10. Germline V gene sequence: CDR1 SGHTA, CDR2 FQGNSA. The CDR3 runs to 15 residues. Variable domain in full (rest from reference TRBV7-2 and TRBJ2-5): GAGVSQSPSNKVTEKGKDVELRCDPISGHTALYWYRQSLGQGLEFLIYFQGNSAPDKSGLPSDRFSAERTGGSVSTLTIQRTQQEDSAVYLCASSPGRWAVETQYFGPGTRLLVL.

The gene calls are TRBV7-6 and TRBJ2-2, with TRBD2 identical over 9 bases. The CDR3 is made up of 16 amino acids. CDR1 and CDR2 (germline): SGHVS, FNYEAQ. The V gene end was trimmed by 2 bases and the J gene end by 3 bases; junction bases not matched to a gene: 4. The CDR3 DNA reads TGTGCCAGCAGCTTATGGGTAGCGGGAGACACCGGGGAGCTGTTTTTT. Protein: CASSLWVAGDTGELFF.

The chain has TRBV11-3 and TRBJ2-1; TRBD2 agrees at 10 bases. From germline, CDR1 is SGHNT and CDR2 YENEEA. Trimming removed 3 bases from V and 6 bases from J; junction bases left unmatched: 5. This CDR3 spans 15 amino acids. CDR3 residues: CASSFLAGASNEQFF. The DNA of the CDR3 is TGTGCCAGCAGCTTCCTAGCGGGAGCATCCAATGAGCAGTTCTTC. The full variable domain, its missing parts supplied by reference TRBV11-3 and TRBJ2-1, is EAGVVQSPRYKIIEKKQPVAFWCNPISGHNTLYWYLQNLGQGPELLIRYENEEAVDDSQLPKDRFSAERLKGVDSTLKIQPAELGDSAVYLCASSFLAGASNEQFFGPGTRLTVL.

The chain's CDR3 is CASSDPGGAAGTDTQYF. The CDR3 DNA sequence: TGTGCCAGCAGTGATCCCGGGGGGGCGGCGGGCACAGATACGCAGTATTTT. The V and J genes are TRBV28 and TRBJ2-3; TRBD2 aligns across 8 bases. Per germline, CDR1 MDHEN and CDR2 SYDVKM. The trim removed 5 bases at V and 1 base at J, leaving 11 bases unmatched. The CDR3 is 17 residues long.

The chain combines TRBV5-1 with TRBJ2-1; 13 bases line up with TRBD2. The V segment lost 4 bases and the J segment 6 bases; nucleotides outside the gene matches: 7. CDR1 is SGHRS and CDR2 is YFSETQ in the germline V gene. The CDR3 sequence is 16 residues long. The CDR3 nucleotides read TGCGCCAGCAGCCCAAGAACTAGCGGGGGGGCCAATGAGCAGTTCTTC. Translation gives CASSPRTSGGANEQFF.

The rearrangement links TRBV6-1 to TRBJ1-2; no definite D call. The V end lost 1 base, the J end lost 5 bases, and 11 bases lay between the germline ends. Germline V gives CDR1 MNHNS, CDR2 SASEGT. CDR3 length: 14 amino acids. The CDR3 nucleotides are TGTGCCAGCAGTGAAGGTTTAGGGAGATATGGCTACACCTTC. Protein: CASSEGLGRYGYTF.

The CDR3 DNA sequence: TGTGCCAGCAGCCCCCCGGTGATCTACAATGAGCAGTTCTTC. This codes for CASSPPVIYNEQFF. The J gene is TRBJ2-1, the V gene TRBV5-6; no firm D call. This CDR3 region has 14 residues. V gave up 4 bases and J gave up 3 bases, with 11 bases separating them. CDR1 SGHDT and CDR2 YYEEEE come from the germline V gene.

This sequence joins TRBV7-9 and TRBJ1-6, with unresolved D. V dropped 5 bases and J dropped 9 bases, with 8 bases sitting between them. This CDR3 is built from 12 residues. CDR1 and CDR2 (germline): SEHNR, FQNEAQ (reference sequence). CDR3 protein: CASSLDFSPLHF. DNA for the CDR3: TGTGCCAGCAGCCTAGATTTTTCACCCCTCCACTTT. Full variable domain (remainder filled in from reference TRBV7-9 and TRBJ1-6): DTGVSQNPRHKITKRGQNVTFRCDPISEHNRLYWYRQTLGQGPEFLTYFQNEAQLEKSRLLSDRFSAERPKGSFSTLEIQRTEQGDSAMYLCASSLDFSPLHFGNGTRLTVT.

The chain links TRBV2 to TRBJ2-1; the match to TRBD2 covers 14 bases. Germline loops: CDR1 SNHLY, CDR2 FYNNEI. This CDR3 is 15 amino acids long. V lost 5 bases, J lost 7 bases, and 4 bases stayed unmatched. The DNA of the CDR3 is TGTGCCAGCAGTAGACTAGCGGGGGGGTCTAATGAGCAGTTCTTC. Translated: CASSRLAGGSNEQFF.

This clone was observed a single time. The chain is built from TRBV7-9 and TRBJ1-3; D is uncertain. The CDR3 length is 16 residues. The V end lost 4 bases, the J end lost 0 bases, and 13 bases lay between the germline ends. Per germline, CDR1 SEHNR and CDR2 FQNEAQ (reference sequence). CDR3: CASSSFDGSSGNTIYF. In DNA form, the CDR3 reads TGTGCCAGCAGCTCCTTCGACGGGAGCTCTGGAAACACCATATATTTT. The variable domain in full, completed from reference TRBV7-9 and TRBJ1-3, reads DTGVSQNPRHKITKRGQNVTFRCDPISEHNRLYWYRQTLGQGPEFLTYFQNEAQLEKSRLLSDRFSAERPKGSFSTLEIQRTEQGDSAMYLCASSSFDGSSGNTIYFGEGSWLTVV.

The genes are TRBV5-5 and TRBJ1-2, with 8 bases aligning to TRBD1. Germline trimming cut 4 bases from V and 4 bases from J; bases unmatched to any gene: 3. This CDR3 spans 13 amino acids. Germline CDR1 and CDR2: SGHKS and YYEKEE (reference sequence). The CDR3 is CASSTGQGYGYTF. The DNA for the CDR3 is TGTGCCAGCAGCACCGGACAGGGCTATGGCTACACCTTC.